The 13 T cell receptor beta chains in this list originate from one sample, sequenced in a study of T cells in women clearing cervical HPV infection. TCRdb keeps only in-frame clones here, not all; method: immunoSEQ multiplex PCR. The specimen's table records approximately 31,000 clones. The sequenced material came from blood buffy coat. The receptors stem from a woman aged 18 to 75 with a cervical HPV16 infection that either progressed to CIN3+ or cleared (not recorded which).

Turning to this clone: From the germline J gene comes the end of the CDR3, since the read stops 3 residues before it. This chain links TRBV19 with TRBJ1-1; tentatively, D is TRBD1 (5 bases). This CDR3 has 15 amino acids. V was clipped by 4 bases and J by 5 bases, with 17 bases between them. Per the germline V gene, CDR1 is LNHDA and CDR2 is SQIVND (reference sequence). CDR3 sequence: CASSRARGRGTEAFF. The CDR3 DNA, read in part, is TGTGCCAGTAGTAGGGCGCGAGGGAGGGGAACTGAA.

Regarding this clone: The read ends 3 residues early relative to the CDR3; the germline J gene fills the gap. The J gene is TRBJ2-5, the V gene TRBV5-4; possibly TRBD1 for D (5 bases). CDR3 length: 15 residues. Germline V lookup: CDR1 SGHNT, CDR2 YYREEE (reference sequence). The V and J ends lost 0 bases and 2 bases respectively, with 11 bases between them. The CDR3 DNA, read in part, is TGTGCCAGCAGCTTGGCCGCGACAGAGCAAGAGACC. This codes for CASSLAATEQET. The whole CDR3 sequence is CASSLAATEQETQYF.

Notes on this clone: The read is 3 residues too short to cover the CDR3 end, so that end is filled in from the germline J gene. This rearrangement joins TRBV20-1 to TRBJ2-7; 11 nucleotides align to TRBD2. Germline trimming cut 4 bases from V and 4 bases from J; bases unmatched to any gene: 3. Germline V gives CDR1 DFQATT, CDR2 SNEGSKA (reference sequence). The CDR3 is 13 amino acids. The CDR3 bases that were read are TGCAGTGCTATAGCGGGGGGGCCTTACGAG. Amino acid sequence: CSAIAGGPYE. The entire CDR3 reads CSAIAGGPYEQYF.

Comment on this clone: With the read ending 3 residues before the CDR3 end, the germline J gene is used to fill in that end. This sequence joins TRBV29-1 and TRBJ1-3; TRBD1 matches 8 bases. Germline values: CDR1 SQVTM, CDR2 ANQGSEA. J was trimmed by 3 bases and V by 7 bases; bases with no gene match: 2. The CDR3 has 12 residues. This CDR3 reads CSATGVGNTIYF. CDR3 DNA, as far as it was read: TGCAGCGCGACAGGGGTTGGAAACACC.

Concerning this clone: The read is 3 residues too short to cover the CDR3 end, so that end is filled in from the germline J gene. The rearrangement uses TRBV7-9 and TRBJ2-3; no clear D gene. The CDR3 length is 13 residues. V was clipped by 3 bases and J by 2 bases, with 6 bases between them. The V gene's germline CDR1 is SEHNR and CDR2 FQNEAQ (reference sequence). The CDR3 is CASSFLYTDTQYF. CDR3 DNA (partial): TGTGCCAGCAGCTTCCTTTACACAGATACG.

As regards this clone: The sequenced fragment ends 3 residues before the CDR3 boundary, so the rest is inferred from the germline J gene. The chain couples TRBV5-1 to TRBJ2-2, with D possibly being TRBD1 (6 bases). The CDR3 sequence is 13 residues long. CDR1 is SGHRS and CDR2 is YFSETQ in the germline V gene. V lost 5 bases, J lost 6 bases, and 11 bases lay in between. The CDR3 spells CASRSDSPGELFF. The DNA read from the CDR3 is TGCGCCAGCAGATCGGACAGTCCCGGGGAG.

With regard to this clone: The read finishes 3 residues shy of the CDR3 end, and the germline J gene is used to complete it. This chain links TRBV6-1 with TRBJ2-7; 9 bases line up with TRBD2. J gave up 2 bases and V 2 bases, and 4 bases lay outside the gene matches. Germline assignment: CDR1 MNHNS and CDR2 SASEGT. CDR3 length equals 15 residues. The CDR3 region is CASSERSGGTYEQYF. The sequenced CDR3 bases are TGTGCCAGCAGTGAACGCAGCGGGGGGACCTACGAG.

About this clone: The read comes to an end 3 residues before the CDR3 does, leaving the germline J gene to fill in the end. The chain employs TRBV19 and TRBJ2-7, with 10 nucleotides matching TRBD1. J gave up 5 bases and V 3 bases, and 7 bases lay outside the gene matches. The germline CDR1 and CDR2 sequences are LNHDA and SQIVND (reference sequence). The CDR3 loop spans 15 amino acids. CDR3 protein: CASSISGQGSNEQYF. CDR3 DNA (partial): TGTGCCAGTAGTATTTCGGGACAGGGGTCGAACGAG.

Comment on this clone: The observed sequence ends 3 residues before the CDR3 terminus, with the missing tail filled in from the germline J gene. V is TRBV19 and J is TRBJ2-3; 7 bases fit TRBD2. V lost 7 bases to trimming and J lost 6 bases; unmatched junction nucleotides: 13. Per the germline V gene, CDR1 is LNHDA and CDR2 is SQIVND (reference sequence). This CDR3 contains 15 residues. The CDR3 sequence is CASNGEGTSGDTQYF. Incomplete CDR3 DNA: TGTGCCAGTAACGGGGAGGGAACTTCGGGGGATACG.

Comment on this clone: The CDR3 goes on 3 residues after the read ends, and that part is filled in from the germline J gene. V is TRBV5-5 and J is TRBJ1-4, with a possible D match to TRBD1 (6 bases). CDR1 SGHKS and CDR2 YYEKEE come from the germline V gene (reference sequence). The CDR3 is 15 amino acids. Trimming cost V 4 bases and J 8 bases, with 18 bases left between them. The CDR3 bases that were read are TGTGCCAGCAGCCTATGGGACAAGGGGAGGGAAAAA. Its translation is CASSLWDKGREK. The complete CDR3 sequence is CASSLWDKGREKLFF.

Comment on this clone: The read ends 3 residues early relative to the CDR3; the germline J gene fills the gap. V is TRBV19 and J is TRBJ1-2; perhaps TRBD1 as D (5 bases). The CDR3 runs to 13 residues. CDR1 is LNHDA and CDR2 is SQIVND in the germline V gene (reference sequence). CDR3 DNA, as far as it was read: TGTGCCAGTAGTATAGTGGACAACAATGAC. Translation: CASSIVDNND. The entire CDR3 protein is CASSIVDNNDYTF.

Concerning this clone itself: The read terminates 3 residues ahead of where the CDR3 ends, so the germline J gene completes it. V usage is TRBV19 and J usage is TRBJ2-1; tentative D call: TRBD1 (6 bases). Trimming took off 5 bases at V and 7 bases at J, with 12 bases between the two ends. Germline values: CDR1 LNHDA, CDR2 SQIVND (reference sequence). This CDR3 is built from 13 residues. CDR3 DNA, as far as it was read: TGTGCCAGTAGTCCCCGGACAGTAAATGAG. This sequence encodes CASSPRTVNE. The entire CDR3 protein is CASSPRTVNEQFF.

As concerns this clone: The read ends 3 residues before the CDR3 terminus; that terminus is restored from the germline J gene. The chain joins TRBV18 to TRBJ2-1, with D perhaps matching TRBD1 (6 bases). The length of the CDR3 is 15 residues. Trimming took off 4 bases at V and 6 bases at J, with 16 bases between the two ends. Per the germline V gene, CDR1 is KGHSH and CDR2 is LQKENI. The CDR3 DNA, read in part, is TGTGCCAGCTCACGGGACACCTCCGCGGCCAATGAG. Encoded protein: CASSRDTSAANE. The whole CDR3 sequence reads CASSRDTSAANEQFF.